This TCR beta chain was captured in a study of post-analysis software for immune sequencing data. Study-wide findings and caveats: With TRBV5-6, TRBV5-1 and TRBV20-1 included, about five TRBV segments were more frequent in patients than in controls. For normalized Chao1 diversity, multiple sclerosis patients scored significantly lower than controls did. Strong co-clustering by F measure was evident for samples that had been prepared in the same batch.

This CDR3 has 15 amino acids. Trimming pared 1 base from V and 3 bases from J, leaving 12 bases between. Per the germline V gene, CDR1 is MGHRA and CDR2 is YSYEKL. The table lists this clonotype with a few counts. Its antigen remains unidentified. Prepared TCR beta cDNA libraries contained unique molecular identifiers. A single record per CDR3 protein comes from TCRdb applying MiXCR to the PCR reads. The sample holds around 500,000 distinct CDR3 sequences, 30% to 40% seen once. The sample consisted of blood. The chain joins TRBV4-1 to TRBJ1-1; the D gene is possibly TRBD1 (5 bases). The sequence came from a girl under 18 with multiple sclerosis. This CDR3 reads CASSQVGVGDTEAFF. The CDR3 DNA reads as TGCGCCAGCAGCCAAGTTGGGGTGGGGGACACTGAAGCTTTCTTT.